The 16 T cell receptor beta chains reported below all come from one sample, sequenced in a study of blood T cell repertoires in COVID-19. Method: immunoSEQ multiplex PCR; TCRdb's copy keeps in-frame clones and lacks some. Among about 150,000 clones listed, roughly 84% were seen once. Input material: peripheral blood. These receptors were obtained from a man aged 18 to 29 with active or convalescent COVID-19.

The chain employs TRBV5-4 and TRBJ2-5, with 9 bases identical to TRBD2. The V gene end was trimmed by 2 bases and the J gene end by 5 bases; junction bases not matched to a gene: 13. The length of the CDR3 is 17 residues. The germline V gene encodes CDR1 SGHNT and CDR2 YYREEE (reference sequence). CDR3 in amino acids: CASSFGGPGGGAETQYF. CDR3 DNA sequence: TGTGCCAGCAGCTTCGGAGGCCCCGGCGGGGGGGCTGAGACCCAGTACTTC.

Only a few counts were recorded for this clone. The chain joins TRBV12-3 or TRBV12-4 to TRBJ2-7, with 7 bases aligning to TRBD1. The V gene end was trimmed by 3 bases and the J gene end by 9 bases; junction bases not matched to a gene: 5. The CDR3 loop spans 12 amino acids. CDR3 nucleotide sequence: TGTGCCAGCAGTTTCACAGGGGATTGGCAGTACTTC. The encoded protein is CASSFTGDWQYF.

This clone was seen a single time. The chain carries TRBV6-8 and TRBJ1-4; D perhaps matches TRBD1 (5 bases). CDR1 is MNHGY and CDR2 is SAAAGT in the germline V gene. The CDR3 loop spans 18 amino acids. V was pared by 6 bases and J by 1 base, with 21 bases between. Written as DNA, the CDR3 is TGTGCCAGCAGGAGACGGGCAAAAGGGGAGGGAACTAATGAAAAACTGTTTTTT. This codes for CASRRRAKGEGTNEKLFF.

This clone has more than one count but fewer than ten. The rearrangement uses TRBV7-2 and TRBJ1-1; weak D call: TRBD1 (6 bases). V was cut by 4 bases and J by 3 bases, with 9 bases left in between. The germline CDR1 and CDR2 sequences are SGHTA and FQGNSA. The CDR3 contains 13 residues. CDR3 in DNA: TGTGCCAGCAGCTCTTACAGGGACACTGAAGCTTTCTTT. This encodes CASSSYRDTEAFF. Drawing the rest from reference TRBV7-2 and TRBJ1-1, the complete variable domain is GAGVSQSPSNKVTEKGKDVELRCDPISGHTALYWYRQSLGQGLEFLIYFQGNSAPDKSGLPSDRFSAERTGGSVSTLTIQRTQQEDSAVYLCASSSYRDTEAFFGQGTRLTVV.

This rearrangement joins TRBV24-1 to TRBJ1-3; 7 bases line up with TRBD1. V lost 4 bases, J lost 3 bases, and 5 bases stayed unmatched. The CDR3 runs to 15 residues. Germline CDR1 and CDR2: KGHDR and SFDVKD. Written as DNA, the CDR3 is TGTGCCACCAGTGACTACGACAGGGATGGAAACACCATATATTTT. Translating gives CATSDYDRDGNTIYF.

V and J are TRBV9 and TRBJ1-1, with 10 bases that match TRBD1. J gave up 8 bases and V 0 bases, and 4 bases lay outside the gene matches. Per germline, CDR1 SGDLS and CDR2 YYNGEE. This CDR3 region has 14 residues. This CDR3 is CASSVVGTGAEAFF. In nucleotides, the CDR3 is TGTGCCAGCAGCGTAGTGGGGACAGGGGCGGAAGCTTTCTTT.

The rearrangement joins TRBV7-8 to TRBJ2-7; D is possibly TRBD2 (5 bases). The V gene lost 1 base and the J gene lost 0 bases, with 10 bases spanning the gap. In germline, CDR1 is SGHVS, CDR2 FQNEAQ. This CDR3 region has 15 residues. CDR3 in DNA: TGTGCCAGCAGCTTAGAGAGGAGGAGCTCCTACGAGCAGTACTTC. Its translation is CASSLERRSSYEQYF.

The chain has TRBV21-1 and TRBJ1-1. TRBV21-1 is a known pseudogene. The CDR3 has 11 amino acids. The CDR3 DNA follows: TGTGCCAGCCCTAAGGGGAGGTCGGCTTTCTTT. Amino acids: CASPKGRSAFF.

This clone was seen a few times. The rearrangement links TRBV6-2 or TRBV6-3 to TRBJ2-3; D is perhaps TRBD2 (6 bases). The CDR3 totals 15 residues. Germline-derived CDR1 and CDR2 are MNHEY and SVGEGT. V was clipped by 3 bases and J by 1 base, with 11 bases between them. CDR3 amino acids: CASSYGWEGTDTQYF. CDR3 nucleotides: TGTGCCAGCAGTTATGGGTGGGAGGGCACAGATACGCAGTATTTT.

This sequence joins TRBV7-8 and TRBJ1-2, with 7 positions matching TRBD1. With 5 bases clipped from V and 4 bases from J, the junction kept 7 bases outside the gene matches. The germline V gene encodes CDR1 SGHVS and CDR2 FQNEAQ. The CDR3 is made up of 14 amino acids. The CDR3 region is CASSIGTARYGYTF. Written as DNA, the CDR3 is TGTGCCAGCAGCATAGGGACAGCGCGCTATGGCTACACCTTC. Using reference TRBV7-8 and TRBJ1-2 for the parts outside the CDR3, the full variable domain is GAGVSQSPRYKVAKRGQDVALRCDPISGHVSLFWYQQALGQGPEFLTYFQNEAQLDKSGLPSDRFFAERPEGSVSTLKIQRTQQEDSAVYLCASSIGTARYGYTFGSGTRLTVV.

J is TRBJ1-4 and V is TRBV5-1, with 7 bases aligning to TRBD1. V gave up 4 bases and J gave up 10 bases; unmatched junction bases: 10. Germline lookup yields CDR1 SGHRS and CDR2 YFSETQ. This CDR3 is built from 14 residues. The CDR3 loop reads CASSPGRQGGKLFF. CDR3 DNA: TGCGCCAGCAGCCCCGGACGGCAGGGGGGAAAACTGTTTTTT. Looking up the rest from reference TRBV5-1 and TRBJ1-4 gives the full variable domain: KAGVTQTPRYLIKTRGQQVTLSCSPISGHRSVSWYQQTPGQGLQFLFEYFSETQRNKGNFPGRFSGRQFSNSRSEMNVSTLELGDSALYLCASSPGRQGGKLFFGSGTQLSVL.

The V call is TRBV7-2, the J call TRBJ2-6, with a weak D call TRBD2 (5 bases). From germline, CDR1 is SGHTA and CDR2 FQGNSA. V was cut by 1 base and J by 0 bases, with 7 bases left in between. The CDR3 spans 16 residues. The CDR3 region is CASSLGGSSGANVLTF. The CDR3 DNA is TGTGCCAGCAGCTTAGGAGGGTCCTCTGGGGCCAACGTCCTGACTTTC.

The table lists this clone with a few counts. V and J are TRBV28 and TRBJ2-7, with D perhaps TRBD1 (6 bases). Germline CDR1 MDHEN, CDR2 SYDVKM. V lost 2 bases to trimming and J lost 4 bases, with 6 bases between them. This CDR3 is 12 amino acids long. This CDR3 reads CASSLTGYEQYF. CDR3 DNA sequence: TGTGCCAGCAGTTTAACAGGGTACGAGCAGTACTTC.

This clone was counted once. The V call is TRBV6-2 or TRBV6-3, the J call TRBJ1-2, with TRBD1 matching 7 bases. CDR3 length: 17 amino acids. Germline V CDR1 and CDR2: MNHEY, SVGEGT. Trimming at V came to 6 bases and at J to 0 bases, leaving 13 bases not matched to a gene. The CDR3 region is CASSSNRGPVSNYGYTF. CDR3 coding DNA: TGTGCCAGCAGCTCAAACAGGGGACCCGTATCTAACTATGGCTACACCTTC.

Points on this clone: Other nucleotide sequences in the sample specify the same CDR3. The chain carries TRBV6-5 and TRBJ1-6; TRBD1 matches at 7 bases. V was pared by 6 bases and J by 5 bases, with 7 bases of the junction left unmatched. The V gene's germline CDR1 is MNHEY and CDR2 SVGAGI. The CDR3 is 15 residues long. For the CDR3, the DNA is TGTGCCAGCAGGGACGGGACAGTAAATAATTCACCCCTCCACTTT. This encodes CASRDGTVNNSPLHF.

V is TRBV7-8 and J is TRBJ2-1; 9 nucleotides match TRBD2. V dropped 1 base and J dropped 7; count of bases not matched to a gene: 14. Germline V gene data show CDR1 as SGHVS and CDR2 as FQNEAQ. This CDR3 is built from 18 residues. The CDR3 DNA is TGTGCCAGCAGCTTAGGATTGGTGCGGGAGGGAGGGCGGAATGAGCAGTTCTTC. The encoded protein is CASSLGLVREGGRNEQFF. The full variable domain, in which reference TRBV7-8 and TRBJ2-1 provide the parts outside the CDR3, is GAGVSQSPRYKVAKRGQDVALRCDPISGHVSLFWYQQALGQGPEFLTYFQNEAQLDKSGLPSDRFFAERPEGSVSTLKIQRTQQEDSAVYLCASSLGLVREGGRNEQFFGPGTRLTVL.